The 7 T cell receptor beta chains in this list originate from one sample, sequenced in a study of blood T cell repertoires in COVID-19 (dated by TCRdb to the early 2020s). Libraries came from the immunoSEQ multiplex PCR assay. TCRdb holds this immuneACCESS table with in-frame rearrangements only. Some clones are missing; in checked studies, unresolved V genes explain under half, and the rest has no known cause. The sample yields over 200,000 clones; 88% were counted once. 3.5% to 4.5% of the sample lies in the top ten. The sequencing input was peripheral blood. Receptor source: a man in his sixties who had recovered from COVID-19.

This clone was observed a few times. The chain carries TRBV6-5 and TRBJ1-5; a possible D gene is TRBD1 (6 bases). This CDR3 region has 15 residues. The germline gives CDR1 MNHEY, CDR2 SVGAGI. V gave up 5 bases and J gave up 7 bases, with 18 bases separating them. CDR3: CASSPSVGGVQPQHF. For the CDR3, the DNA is TGTGCCAGCAGTCCCTCTGTTGGGGGCGTCCAGCCCCAGCATTTT.

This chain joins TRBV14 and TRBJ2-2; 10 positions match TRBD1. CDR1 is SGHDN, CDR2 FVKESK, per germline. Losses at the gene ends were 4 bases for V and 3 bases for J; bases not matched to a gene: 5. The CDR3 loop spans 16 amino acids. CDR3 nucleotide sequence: TGTGCCAGCAGCCGACGACAGGGGGCGGACACCGGGGAGCTGTTTTTT. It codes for CASSRRQGADTGELFF.

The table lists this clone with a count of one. This chain's CDR3 is CASGGGDQPQHF. CDR3 coding DNA: TGCGCCAGCGGCGGGGGAGATCAGCCCCAGCATTTT. The V gene is TRBV10-2, the J gene TRBJ1-5, with a tentative D call TRBD1 (5 bases). The CDR3 has 12 residues. The germline gives CDR1 WSHSY, CDR2 SAAADI. The V end was cut by 8 bases, the J end by 5 bases, with 10 bases between.

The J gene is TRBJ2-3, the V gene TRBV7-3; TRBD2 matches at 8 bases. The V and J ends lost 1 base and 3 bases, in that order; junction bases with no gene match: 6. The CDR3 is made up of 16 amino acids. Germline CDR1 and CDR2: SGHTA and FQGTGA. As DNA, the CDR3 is TGTGCCAGCAGCTTAAGAAGCGGGGGATCAACAGATACGCAGTATTTT. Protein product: CASSLRSGGSTDTQYF.

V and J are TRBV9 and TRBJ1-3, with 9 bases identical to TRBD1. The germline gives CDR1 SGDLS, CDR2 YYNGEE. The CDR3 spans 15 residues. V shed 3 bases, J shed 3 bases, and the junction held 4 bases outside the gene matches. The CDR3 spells CASSARTGVGNTIYF. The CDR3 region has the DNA TGTGCCAGCAGCGCCCGGACAGGGGTTGGAAACACCATATATTTT.

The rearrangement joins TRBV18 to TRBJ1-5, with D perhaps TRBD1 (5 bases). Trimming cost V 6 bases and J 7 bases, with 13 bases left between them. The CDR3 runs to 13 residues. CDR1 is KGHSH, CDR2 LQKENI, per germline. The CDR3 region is CASSPGGKQPQHF. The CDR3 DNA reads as TGTGCCAGCTCCCCTGGGGGGAAACAGCCCCAGCATTTT.

CDR3 region: CASSYSGSTGELFF. The DNA of the CDR3 is TGTGCCAGCAGTTATAGCGGGAGCACCGGGGAGCTGTTTTTT. V and J are TRBV6-5 and TRBJ2-2; 9 nucleotides agree with TRBD2. Germline V lookup: CDR1 MNHEY, CDR2 SVGAGI. The junction had 0 bases not matched to a gene; V was cut back by 3 bases and J by 4 bases. CDR3 length equals 14 residues.